The clone carrying this T cell receptor (beta chain) was seen at least ten times. As yet, its antigen is unknown. iRepertoire HTBI primers and Arm-PCR of CDR3 regions built TCR beta libraries. Each CDR3 protein is one row after TCRdb ran MiXCR on the multiplex PCR reads. The repertoire holds approximately 350,000 distinct CDR3 sequences, with approximately 23% as singletons. This sample is drawn from a study of regulatory T cells in long-lasting Graves disease. The CDR3 runs to 13 residues. The V gene lost 5 bases and the J gene lost 2 bases, with 9 bases spanning the gap. Germline V CDR1 and CDR2: SGHVS, FQNEAQ. Sample time point: persistent/refractory GD, antithyroid drugs over 5 years with positive TRAb. RNA extracted from PBMCs served as the sequencing template. General observations from the study: For persistent Graves' patients, TCR diversity was lower than for newly diagnosed ones.

This clonotype was sampled from a woman aged 40 to 50 with Graves disease. The chain carries TRBV7-8 and TRBJ1-2; no clear D gene. Material: peripheral blood mononuclear cells (PBMCs), obtained when the disease was refractory, from a patient treated with antithyroid drugs. CDR3: CASSPPINYGYTF. The DNA of the CDR3 is TGTGCCAGCAGCCCTCCAATCAACTATGGCTACACCTTC.